This TCR beta chain was sequenced in a study of control samples from healthy donors and cancer patients. Sequencing used immunoSEQ multiplex PCR; TCRdb keeps in-frame clones, though not all of them. Of 130,000 or so clones in the sample, roughly 94% are singletons; the top ten hold around 12%. The germline V gene has CDR1 MDHEN and CDR2 SYDVKM. The CDR3 length is 14 residues. V gave up 1 base and J gave up 3 bases, with 10 bases separating them. Specimen: blood. The TCR sequence derives from a middle-aged man in good health. This chain uses TRBV28 with TRBJ2-7; D is unresolved. In DNA, the CDR3 is TGTGCCAGCAGTTTATCCGACATCGGCTACGAGCAGTACTTC. Protein: CASSLSDIGYEQYF. Combining the CDR3 with reference TRBV28 and TRBJ2-7 gives the whole variable domain DVKVTQSSRYLVKRTGEKVFLECVQDMDHENMFWYRQDPGLGLRLIYFSYDVKMKEKGDIPEGYSVSREKKERFSLILESASTNQTSMYLCASSLSDIGYEQYFGPGTRLTVT.